These 30 T cell receptor beta chains were sequenced from one sample in a study of read filtering for tumor transcriptome and immune sequencing. This library used 300 to 450 ng RNA and molecular barcoded adaptors spanning alpha/delta and beta/gamma chains. TCRdb re-called the reads through MiXCR, storing one row per CDR3 protein. Altogether some 130,000 distinct CDR3 sequences are present, under 15% being singletons, with the ten largest covering about 10%. Sequenced sample: a population of CD138-negative cells sorted from bone marrow. All receptors derive from a donor aged 40 or older with multiple myeloma.

The sample holds many counts of this clonotype. The chain is built from TRBV29-1 and TRBJ1-1; no clear D gene. The germline V gene encodes CDR1 SQVTM and CDR2 ANQGSEA. This CDR3 has 13 amino acids. Trimming pared 4 bases from V and 1 base from J, leaving 10 bases between. The CDR3 spells CSVGVAANTEAFF. In DNA form, the CDR3 reads TGCAGCGTTGGGGTTGCGGCGAACACTGAAGCTTTCTTT.

In its sample, this clonotype was seen many times. V is TRBV20-1 and J is TRBJ2-1, with 9 nucleotides matching TRBD2. CDR3 size: 16 residues. J gave up 6 bases and V 0 bases, and 9 bases lay outside the gene matches. Germline V gene lookup returns CDR1 DFQATT and CDR2 SNEGSKA (reference sequence). The CDR3 loop is CSARDPGLASSNEQFF. The DNA of the CDR3 is TGCAGTGCTAGAGATCCTGGACTAGCGTCGTCCAATGAGCAGTTCTTC.

This clonotype has a count of ten or more. The CDR3 nucleotides read TGTGCCAGCAGCCAAGAGTCGAGGGCCGGGGAGCTGTTTTTT. Encoded protein: CASSQESRAGELFF. The chain has TRBV3-1 and TRBJ2-2; D is possibly TRBD2 (5 bases). CDR3 size: 14 residues. V lost 0 bases and J lost 6, with 8 bases in between. The germline gives CDR1 LGHDT, CDR2 YNNKEL (reference sequence).

Concerning this clonotype: A much larger clonotype is one base distant, so this may be a read error. This chain uses TRBV4-1 with TRBJ1-5; a possible D gene is TRBD1 (5 bases). The CDR3 runs to 16 residues. Trimming pared 1 base from V and 7 bases from J, leaving 17 bases between. Looked up from germline, CDR1 is MGHRA and CDR2 is YSYEKL. CDR3 DNA sequence: TGCGCCAGCAGCCAAGCTGGTAAGGGGCTCAGGCAGCCCCAGCATTTT. It is translated as CASSQAGKGLRQPQHF.

About this clonotype itself: This may stem from a read error, because a much larger clone lies one nucleotide away. The rearrangement uses TRBV7-9 and TRBJ1-1; D possibly corresponds to TRBD1 (5 bases). Germline V CDR1 and CDR2: SEHNR, FQNEAQ (reference sequence). This CDR3 comprises 14 residues. Between the trimmed V and J ends, which lost 3 bases and 2 bases, there was a span of 10 bases. The DNA for the CDR3 is TGTGCCAGCAGCTTCACAACAGGAAACACTGAAGCTTTCTTT. Its translation is CASSFTTGNTEAFF.

In its sample, this clonotype was seen many times. This chain connects TRBV28 to TRBJ2-1; 9 bases line up with TRBD2. After removal of 3 bases from V and 6 bases from J, the junction contained 6 bases not matched to a gene. CDR3 size: 15 residues. Germline assignment: CDR1 MDHEN and CDR2 SYDVKM. CDR3: CASSFAGGPSNEQFF. The CDR3 region has the DNA TGTGCCAGCAGTTTCGCGGGAGGGCCATCCAATGAGCAGTTCTTC.

Many counts were recorded for this clonotype. The chain carries TRBV20-1 and TRBJ2-7; D not certain. This CDR3 has 12 residues. Germline V gene sequence: CDR1 DFQATT, CDR2 SNEGSKA (reference sequence). The V end lost 4 bases, the J end lost 1 base, and 8 bases lay between the germline ends. The CDR3 region is CSATQFSYEQYF. For the CDR3, the DNA is TGCAGTGCTACACAGTTTTCCTACGAGCAGTACTTC.

This clonotype was counted at least ten times. V gene TRBV27 combines with J gene TRBJ2-1, with 9 bases lining up with TRBD2. V trimming: 4 bases; J trimming: 6 bases; junction bases outside the gene matches: 4. Per the germline V gene, CDR1 is MNHEY and CDR2 is SMNVEV (reference sequence). This CDR3 spans 14 amino acids. For the CDR3, the DNA is TGTGCCAGCAGTTCGGGACTAGCCTCCAATGAGCAGTTCTTC. This sequence encodes CASSSGLASNEQFF.

This clonotype has at least ten counts. The V and J genes are TRBV2 and TRBJ2-2, with 8 bases aligning to TRBD1. Germline trimming cut 7 bases from V and 4 bases from J; bases unmatched to any gene: 2. Germline-derived CDR1 and CDR2 are SNHLY and FYNNEI. CDR3 length equals 13 residues. The CDR3 DNA follows: TGTGCCAGCAACAGGGGGGTCACCGGGGAGCTGTTTTTT. It specifies CASNRGVTGELFF.

About this clonotype itself: It may be a read error: a sequence one base away is much more abundant. The chain is built from TRBV5-1 and TRBJ2-5; TRBD1 aligns across 7 bases. This CDR3 has 16 residues. Germline V gene lookup returns CDR1 SGHRS and CDR2 YFSETQ. As DNA, the CDR3 is TGCACCAGCAGCTTTGAGGGGGCGTCAAGGCAAGAGACCCAGTACTTC. Encoded protein: CTSSFEGASRQETQYF.

The table lists this clonotype with many counts. The genes are TRBV20-1 and TRBJ2-3, with D perhaps matching TRBD1 or TRBD2 (6 bases each). Germline values: CDR1 DFQATT, CDR2 SNEGSKA (reference sequence). This CDR3 is 13 amino acids long. Trimming pared 5 bases from V and 4 bases from J, leaving 13 bases between. In DNA, the CDR3 is TGCAGTGCTCGGGGGCTAGTCGCAGATACGCAGTATTTT. Its translation: CSARGLVADTQYF.

About this clonotype itself: A much larger clone differs by one base, so this may be a read error. The chain recombines TRBV6-6 with TRBJ2-2; D is unresolved. Germline-derived CDR1 and CDR2 are MNHNY and SVGAGI (reference sequence). Between the trimmed V and J ends, which lost 0 bases and 8 bases, there was a span of 10 bases. The CDR3 is made up of 14 amino acids. For the CDR3, the DNA is TGTGCCAGCAGTTACTCGATGGAGATTGGGGAGCTGTTTTTT. It yields the protein CASSYSMEIGELFF.

The chain couples TRBV5-4 to TRBJ1-2; D unresolved. The V gene lost 5 bases and the J gene lost 0 bases, with 17 bases spanning the gap. CDR1 SGHNT and CDR2 YYREEE come from the germline V gene (reference sequence). The CDR3 length is 16 residues. The CDR3 sequence is CASSLDENRANYGYTF. The DNA of the CDR3 is TGTGCCAGCAGTCTTGACGAGAATCGGGCTAACTATGGCTACACCTTC.

In this sample, this clonotype turned up many times. The chain carries TRBV6-1 and TRBJ2-2, with a possible D match to TRBD2 (6 bases). V shed 7 bases and J shed 0 bases, with 9 bases lying between them. The germline V gene has CDR1 MNHNS and CDR2 SASEGT. The CDR3 sequence is 14 residues long. For the CDR3, the DNA is TGTGCCAGCAAACCGGGAGCGAACACCGGGGAGCTGTTTTTT. The encoded protein is CASKPGANTGELFF.

This clonotype was counted at least ten times. V gene TRBV13 combines with J gene TRBJ2-3; D uncertain. This CDR3 comprises 12 residues. Germline V gene data show CDR1 as PRHDT and CDR2 as FYEKMQ (reference sequence). The V end was cut by 6 bases, the J end by 4 bases, with 8 bases between. The CDR3 loop reads CASSRISDTQYF. CDR3 nucleotide sequence: TGTGCCAGCAGTCGCATTTCAGATACGCAGTATTTT. The full variable domain, completed using reference TRBV13 and TRBJ2-3, is AAGVIQSPRHLIKEKRETATLKCYPIPRHDTVYWYQQGPGQDPQFLISFYEKMQSDKGSIPDRFSAQQFSDYHSELNMSSLELGDSALYFCASSRISDTQYFGPGTRLTVL.

In regard to this clonotype: This may come from a read error, since a much larger clone is one base off. The V call is TRBV5-1, the J call TRBJ1-1; no reliable D call. The germline CDR1 and CDR2 sequences are SGHRS and YFSETQ. CDR3 size: 13 residues. CDR3 DNA sequence: TGCGCCAGCAGCTTAACCTGGAACACTGGAGCTTTCTTT. Its protein product is CASSLTWNTGAFF.

J is TRBJ1-2 and V is TRBV27; maybe TRBD1 (6 bases). This CDR3 contains 16 residues. Trimming removed 6 bases from V and 0 bases from J, with 17 bases in between. Germline V gives CDR1 MNHEY, CDR2 SMNVEV (reference sequence). The DNA for the CDR3 is TGTGCCAGCAGGGAGGGGGGCGCAGGGTCTAACTATGGCTACACCTTC. It specifies CASREGGAGSNYGYTF.

The chain links TRBV6-1 to TRBJ2-3; 14 nucleotides align to TRBD2. The CDR3 totals 19 residues. Per the germline V gene, CDR1 is MNHNS and CDR2 is SASEGT. V shed 6 bases, J shed 1 base, and the junction held 12 bases outside the gene matches. The chain's CDR3 is CASRGTSGGQRGRTDTQYF. DNA for the CDR3: TGTGCCAGCAGGGGGACTAGCGGGGGCCAGCGCGGGCGCACAGATACGCAGTATTTT.

Ten or more counts support this clonotype. The rearrangement links TRBV3-1 to TRBJ2-1; 8 positions agree with TRBD1. With 3 bases clipped from V and 8 bases from J, the junction kept 6 bases outside the gene matches. This CDR3 contains 14 residues. CDR1 is LGHDT and CDR2 is YNNKEL in the germline V gene (reference sequence). As DNA, the CDR3 is TGTGCCAGCAGCCAGGCACAGGGGGTCCATGAGCAGTTCTTC. Protein: CASSQAQGVHEQFF.

This clonotype was seen at least ten times. The CDR3, as DNA: TGCGCCAGCAGCTTCCACAGGACCCAAGAGACCCAGTACTTC. Translation: CASSFHRTQETQYF. The chain carries TRBV5-1 and TRBJ2-5; D possibly corresponds to TRBD1 (5 bases). This CDR3 comprises 14 residues. With 2 bases removed from V and 1 base from J, the gap between germline ends came to 9 bases. Germline assignment: CDR1 SGHRS and CDR2 YFSETQ.

Sample share makes this clonotype medium-sized. The chain uses TRBV7-9 and TRBJ2-1, with 11 bases that match TRBD2. The CDR3 loop spans 16 amino acids. V trimming: 1 base; J trimming: 7 bases; junction bases outside the gene matches: 6. CDR1 and CDR2 (germline): SEHNR, FQNEAQ (reference sequence). As DNA, the CDR3 is TGTGCCAGCAGCTTAGAAGAGACTAGCGGGACGAATGAGCAGTTCTTC. It yields the protein CASSLEETSGTNEQFF.

In its sample, this clonotype was seen many times. This rearrangement joins TRBV18 to TRBJ1-1; D gene unclear. The CDR3 is made up of 13 amino acids. Germline V gene sequence: CDR1 KGHSH, CDR2 LQKENI. The V end lost 2 bases, the J end lost 8 bases, and 12 bases lay between the germline ends. The CDR3 loop reads CASSPSGRREAFF. The CDR3 nucleotides read TGTGCCAGCTCACCATCTGGGCGTAGAGAAGCTTTCTTT.

This clonotype was seen more than once but under ten times. J is TRBJ2-3 and V is TRBV5-1, with D tentatively TRBD2 (6 bases). Per the germline V gene, CDR1 is SGHRS and CDR2 is YFSETQ. There are 17 residues in the CDR3. Between the trimmed V and J ends, which lost 2 bases and 2 bases, there was a span of 18 bases. Written as DNA, the CDR3 is TGCGCCAGCAGCTTCGGAGGGGACCACCTTTTCACAGATACGCAGTATTTT. Its protein is CASSFGGDHLFTDTQYF.

This clonotype was counted a single time. A read error likely explains this, since a far larger clone differs by one base. Likely a read error: the CDR3 ends without its conserved phenylalanine or tryptophan. This chain uses TRBV9 with TRBJ2-1, with 9 bases identical to TRBD2. Germline-derived CDR1 and CDR2 are SGDLS and YYNGEE. The CDR3 is made up of 16 amino acids. Trimming at V came to 4 bases and at J to 0 bases, leaving 5 bases not matched to a gene. For the CDR3, the DNA is TGTGCCAGCAGCCAGGTAGCGGGAGCCTCCTACAATGAGCAGTTCCTC. Translation: CASSQVAGASYNEQFL.

This clonotype occurred many times. V usage is TRBV6-1 and J usage is TRBJ1-1; 8 nucleotides align to TRBD1. The CDR3 runs to 13 residues. CDR1 is MNHNS and CDR2 is SASEGT in the germline V gene. V lost 3 bases, J lost 4 bases, and 1 base stayed unmatched. The CDR3 DNA reads as TGTGCCAGCAGTGAGGACAGGGCCACTGAAGCTTTCTTT. This translates into CASSEDRATEAFF.

Many counts were recorded for this clonotype. The chain uses TRBV18 and TRBJ2-1; tentative D call: TRBD2 (6 bases). CDR3 length equals 12 residues. The germline CDR1 and CDR2 sequences are KGHSH and LQKENI. V was trimmed by 3 bases and J by 10 bases, leaving 10 bases between them. The CDR3 DNA reads as TGTGCCAGCTCACCGCGGGGCGAAGAGCAGTTCTTC. This encodes CASSPRGEEQFF. Drawing the rest from reference TRBV18 and TRBJ2-1, the complete variable domain is NAGVMQNPRHLVRRRGQEARLRCSPMKGHSHVYWYRQLPEEGLKFMVYLQKENIIDESGMPKERFSAEFPKEGPSILRIQQVVRGDSAAYFCASSPRGEEQFFGPGTRLTVL.

This clonotype was detected many times. In DNA, the CDR3 is TGTGCCAGCGGACGGGGCTACAATGAGCAGTTCTTC. It specifies CASGRGYNEQFF. The rearrangement links TRBV6-5 to TRBJ2-1; TRBD2 is a possible D gene (5 bases). V was clipped by 8 bases and J by 3 bases, with 8 bases between them. In germline, CDR1 is MNHEY, CDR2 SVGAGI. The length of the CDR3 is 12 residues.

The table lists this clonotype with many counts. The rearrangement joins TRBV29-1 to TRBJ2-3; D unclear. The V gene's germline CDR1 is SQVTM and CDR2 ANQGSEA. Trimming removed 5 bases at V and 2 bases at J, with 14 bases between. The CDR3 runs to 14 residues. DNA for the CDR3: TGCAGCGTTACCTTTGACCCAGCCACAGATACGCAGTATTTT. It yields the protein CSVTFDPATDTQYF.

This sequence joins TRBV20-1 and TRBJ2-1; D is ambiguous. CDR1 and CDR2 (germline): DFQATT, SNEGSKA (reference sequence). The CDR3 has 12 amino acids. The V end was cut by 3 bases, the J end by 3 bases, with 6 bases between. The CDR3 sequence: CSASSNYNEQFF. The DNA of the CDR3 is TGCAGTGCTAGTTCAAACTACAATGAGCAGTTCTTC.

The table lists this clonotype with many counts. The genes are TRBV7-6 and TRBJ2-5; D gene ambiguous. There are 12 residues in the CDR3. Trimming took off 5 bases at V and 5 bases at J, with 9 bases between the two ends. The germline gives CDR1 SGHVS, CDR2 FNYEAQ. The CDR3 DNA follows: TGTGCCAGCAGCCAGCCGCGGGAGACCCAGTACTTC. Translation gives CASSQPRETQYF.